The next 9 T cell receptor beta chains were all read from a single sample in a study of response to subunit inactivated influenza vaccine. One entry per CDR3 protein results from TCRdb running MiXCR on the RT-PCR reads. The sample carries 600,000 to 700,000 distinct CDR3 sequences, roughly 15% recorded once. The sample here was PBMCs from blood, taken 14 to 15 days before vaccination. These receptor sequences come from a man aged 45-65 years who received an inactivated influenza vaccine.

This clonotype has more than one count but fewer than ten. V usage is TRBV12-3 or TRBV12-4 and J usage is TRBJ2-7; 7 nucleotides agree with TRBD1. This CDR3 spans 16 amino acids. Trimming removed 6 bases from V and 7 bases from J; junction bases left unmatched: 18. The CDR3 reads CASRLGWGQISSEQYF. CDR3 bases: TGTGCCAGCAGACTCGGGTGGGGACAGATATCTAGTGAGCAGTACTTC.

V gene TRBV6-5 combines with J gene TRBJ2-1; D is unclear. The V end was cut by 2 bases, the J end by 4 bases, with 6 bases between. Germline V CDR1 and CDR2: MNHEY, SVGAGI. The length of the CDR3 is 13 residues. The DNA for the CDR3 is TGTGCCAGCAGTTACCACCCTTACAATGAGCAGTTCTTC. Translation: CASSYHPYNEQFF.

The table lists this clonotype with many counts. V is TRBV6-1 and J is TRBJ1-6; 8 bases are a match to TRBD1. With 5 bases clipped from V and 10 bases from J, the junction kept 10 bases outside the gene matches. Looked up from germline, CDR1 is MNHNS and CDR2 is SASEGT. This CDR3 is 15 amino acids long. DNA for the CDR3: TGTGCCAGCAGTACGACAGGGGCTCTTGGGTCACCCCTCCACTTT. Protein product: CASSTTGALGSPLHF.

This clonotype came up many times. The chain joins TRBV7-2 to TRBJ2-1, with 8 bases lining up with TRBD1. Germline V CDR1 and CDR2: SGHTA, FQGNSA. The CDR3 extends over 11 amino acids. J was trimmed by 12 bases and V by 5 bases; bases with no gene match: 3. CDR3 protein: CASSPDRGQFF. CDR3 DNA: TGTGCCAGCAGCCCAGACAGGGGGCAGTTCTTC.

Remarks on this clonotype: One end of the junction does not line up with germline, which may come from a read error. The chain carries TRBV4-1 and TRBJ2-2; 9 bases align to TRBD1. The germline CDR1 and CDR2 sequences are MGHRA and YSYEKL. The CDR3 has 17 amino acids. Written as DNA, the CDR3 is TGCGCCAGCAGCCAAGAAGTAGGGACAGGGAACACCGGGAAGCTGTTTTTT. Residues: CASSQEVGTGNTGKLFF.

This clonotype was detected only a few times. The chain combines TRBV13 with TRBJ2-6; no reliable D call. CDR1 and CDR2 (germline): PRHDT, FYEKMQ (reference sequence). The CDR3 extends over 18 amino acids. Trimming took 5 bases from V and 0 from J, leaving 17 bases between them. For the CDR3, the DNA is TGTGCCAGCAGCCTCTGGCGGTCCTCAAGCTCTGGGGCCAACGTCCTGACTTTC. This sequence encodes CASSLWRSSSSGANVLTF.

CDR3 residues: CASSPILWGSTGNTIYF. The CDR3, as DNA: TGTGCCAGCAGCCCCATTCTATGGGGCTCAACTGGAAACACCATATATTTT. The chain recombines TRBV11-2 with TRBJ1-3; possibly TRBD1 for D (5 bases). Germline V lookup: CDR1 SGHAT, CDR2 FQNNGV. The germline V and J ends were trimmed by 5 bases and 2 bases, with 19 bases remaining between them. The CDR3 runs to 17 residues.

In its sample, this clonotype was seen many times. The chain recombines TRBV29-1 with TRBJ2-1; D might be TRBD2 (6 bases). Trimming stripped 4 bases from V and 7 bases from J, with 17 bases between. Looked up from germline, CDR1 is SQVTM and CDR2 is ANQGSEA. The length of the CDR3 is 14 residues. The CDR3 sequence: CSVVHPLSGNEQFF. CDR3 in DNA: TGCAGCGTTGTCCACCCCCTCAGCGGGAATGAGCAGTTCTTC.

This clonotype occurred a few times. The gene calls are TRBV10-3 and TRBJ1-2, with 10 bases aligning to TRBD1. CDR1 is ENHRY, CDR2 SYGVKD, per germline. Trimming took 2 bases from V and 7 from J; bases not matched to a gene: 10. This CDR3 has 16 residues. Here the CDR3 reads CAISEARQGASGGYTF. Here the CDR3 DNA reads TGTGCCATCAGTGAGGCAAGACAGGGGGCCTCTGGTGGCTACACCTTC.